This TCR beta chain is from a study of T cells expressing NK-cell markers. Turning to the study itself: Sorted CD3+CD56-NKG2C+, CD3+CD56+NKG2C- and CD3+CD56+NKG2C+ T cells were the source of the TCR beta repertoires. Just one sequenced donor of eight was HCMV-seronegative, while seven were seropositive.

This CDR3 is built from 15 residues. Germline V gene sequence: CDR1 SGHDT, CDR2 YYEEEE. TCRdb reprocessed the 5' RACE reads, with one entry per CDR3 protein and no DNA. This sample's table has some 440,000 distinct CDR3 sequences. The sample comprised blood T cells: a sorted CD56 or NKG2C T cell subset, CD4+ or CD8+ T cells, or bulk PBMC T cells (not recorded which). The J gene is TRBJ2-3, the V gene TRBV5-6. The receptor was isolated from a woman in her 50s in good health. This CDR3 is CASSLVERYTDTQYF.